This T cell receptor beta chain is from a study of blood T cell repertoires in COVID-19. Looking at the study overall: Italy, Spain and the United States were the sources of the convalescent and acute COVID-19 samples. PBMCs, B-cell-depleted T cells, or T cells were the source of the cDNA or gDNA that made up the material.

The CDR3 is 15 amino acids. The ends were cut back, 4 bases at V and 3 bases at J, with 13 bases in the middle. Germline assignment: CDR1 LNHDA and CDR2 SQIVND (reference sequence). Some clones are missing from TCRdb's copy, which holds only in-frame ones; the method was immunoSEQ multiplex PCR. The sample gives around 190,000 clones, 80% to 85% of which show up once; over 6% is in the top ten. The sequence came from a woman aged 70 to 79 with COVID-19, enrolled during active disease. Source material: peripheral blood. The rearrangement links TRBV19 to TRBJ2-1; D gene ambiguous. CDR3 in amino acids: CASSSVRMSYNEQFF. The CDR3 bases are TGTGCCAGTAGTAGCGTGAGAATGAGCTACAATGAGCAGTTCTTC.